A selection of T cell receptor beta chains follows, all from one sample in a study of blood T cell repertoires in COVID-19. Repertoires were generated with immunoSEQ multiplex PCR, while TCRdb's copy carries only in-frame clones and drops some. The sample holds approximately 220,000 clones, roughly 82% seen once. Sequencing was done on a sample of peripheral blood. The receptors derive from a woman in her seventies with acute or convalescent COVID-19. Both conserved end residues are part of each CDR3. The D gene is left open where the match is weak. Clone size appears in some rows only: once, few, many, or a class for an expanded clone.

clone_size	v_call	d_call	j_call	cdr3_aa	cdr3_nt
few	TRBV7-6	TRBD1	TRBJ1-5	CASSTGTGFGQPQHF	TGTGCCAGCAGCACCGGGACAGGGTTTGGTCAGCCCCAGCATTTT
.	TRBV27	.	TRBJ1-2	CASRRTGNYGYTF	TGTGCCAGCAGAAGGACTGGGAACTATGGCTACACCTTC
few	TRBV3-1/TRBV3-2	TRBD1	TRBJ2-2	CASSRGTGNTGELFF	TGTGCCAGCAGCCGAGGGACAGGGAACACCGGGGAGCTGTTTTTT
.	TRBV18	.	TRBJ1-5	CASSAGNQPQHF	TGTGCCAGCTCAGCAGGGAATCAGCCCCAGCATTTT
once	TRBV4-1	.	TRBJ1-1	CASSQDPPLTEAFF	TGCGCCAGCAGCCAAGATCCACCACTCACTGAAGCTTTCTTT
.	TRBV5-1	.	TRBJ1-4	CASSLATAAEKLFF	TGCGCCAGCAGCTTGGCAACGGCGGCGGAAAAACTGTTTTTT
.	TRBV7-9	.	TRBJ2-3	CASSSTGSYTQYF	TGTGCCAGCAGCTCCACCGGGAGCTATACGCAGTATTTT
.	TRBV4-2	TRBD2	TRBJ2-5	CASSASGGQETQYF	TGTGCCAGCAGCGCCTCGGGGGGCCAAGAGACCCAGTACTTC
.	TRBV10-3	.	TRBJ2-5	CAISGSSGETQYF	TGTGCCATCAGTGGGAGCTCCGGAGAGACCCAGTACTTC
.	TRBV5-5	.	TRBJ2-7	CASSLYSSYEQYF	TGTGCCAGCAGCTTGTACAGCTCCTACGAGCAGTACTTC
.	TRBV28	TRBD1	TRBJ1-5	CASSHGTGNQPQHF	TGTGCCAGCAGTCACGGGACAGGGAATCAGCCCCAGCATTTT
few	TRBV28	.	TRBJ1-1	CASSFHSLNTEAFF	TGTGCCAGCAGTTTTCACAGCCTGAACACTGAAGCTTTCTTT
.	TRBV9	TRBD2	TRBJ2-3	CASSVAPSGGVDTQYF	TGTGCCAGCAGCGTAGCCCCTAGCGGGGGGGTAGATACGCAGTATTTT
.	TRBV14	.	TRBJ2-5	CASSQVRTLVPETQYF	TGTGCCAGCAGCCAAGTCAGGACACTCGTTCCAGAGACCCAGTACTTC